The 2 T cell receptor beta chains reported below all come from one sample, sequenced in a study of T-cell reconstitution after alpha-beta-depleted transplantation in children. The TCRbeta library incorporated unique molecular identifiers. MiXCR, run by TCRdb on the PCR reads, gives a single entry per CDR3 protein. The sample has about half a million distinct CDR3 sequences, approximately 12% seen once; the top ten hold about 5.4%. Sequencing used PBMCs from the stem cell graft donor, obtained from the stem cell graft. Receptors originate from a human donor who donated a stem cell graft to a child with combined immunodeficiency.

In this sample, this clonotype turned up many times. V usage is TRBV12-3 or TRBV12-4 and J usage is TRBJ2-5, with D hard to call. Trimming shortened V by 4 bases and J by 3 bases, and 9 bases separated the two germline ends. The CDR3 runs to 13 residues. This CDR3 is CASSSNLEETQYF. The CDR3 DNA follows: TGTGCCAGCAGTTCCAACTTAGAAGAGACCCAGTACTTC.

Ten or more counts support this clonotype. The chain uses TRBV4-2 and TRBJ2-1, with D perhaps TRBD2 (6 bases). Trimming took off 0 bases at V and 7 bases at J, with 19 bases between the two ends. Germline-derived CDR1 and CDR2 are LGHNA and YNFKEQ. This CDR3 comprises 17 residues. CDR3 sequence (DNA): TGTGCCAGCAGCCAAGATGTGGTGACTAGTGTCGTAAATGAGCAGTTCTTC. Translated, it gives CASSQDVVTSVVNEQFF.